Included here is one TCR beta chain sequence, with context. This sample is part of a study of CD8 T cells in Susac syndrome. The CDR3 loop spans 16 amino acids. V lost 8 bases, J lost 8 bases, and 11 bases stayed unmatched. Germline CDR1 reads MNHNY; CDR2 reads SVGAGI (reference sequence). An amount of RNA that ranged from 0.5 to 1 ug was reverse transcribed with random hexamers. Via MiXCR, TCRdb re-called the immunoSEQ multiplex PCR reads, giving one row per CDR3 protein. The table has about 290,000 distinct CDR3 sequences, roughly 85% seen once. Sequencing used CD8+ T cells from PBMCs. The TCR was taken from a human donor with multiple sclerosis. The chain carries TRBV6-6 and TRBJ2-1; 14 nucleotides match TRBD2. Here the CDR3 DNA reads TGTGCCAGCCTGGATCCCGGGACTAGCGGGAGCGATGAGCAGTTCTTC. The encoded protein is CASLDPGTSGSDEQFF.